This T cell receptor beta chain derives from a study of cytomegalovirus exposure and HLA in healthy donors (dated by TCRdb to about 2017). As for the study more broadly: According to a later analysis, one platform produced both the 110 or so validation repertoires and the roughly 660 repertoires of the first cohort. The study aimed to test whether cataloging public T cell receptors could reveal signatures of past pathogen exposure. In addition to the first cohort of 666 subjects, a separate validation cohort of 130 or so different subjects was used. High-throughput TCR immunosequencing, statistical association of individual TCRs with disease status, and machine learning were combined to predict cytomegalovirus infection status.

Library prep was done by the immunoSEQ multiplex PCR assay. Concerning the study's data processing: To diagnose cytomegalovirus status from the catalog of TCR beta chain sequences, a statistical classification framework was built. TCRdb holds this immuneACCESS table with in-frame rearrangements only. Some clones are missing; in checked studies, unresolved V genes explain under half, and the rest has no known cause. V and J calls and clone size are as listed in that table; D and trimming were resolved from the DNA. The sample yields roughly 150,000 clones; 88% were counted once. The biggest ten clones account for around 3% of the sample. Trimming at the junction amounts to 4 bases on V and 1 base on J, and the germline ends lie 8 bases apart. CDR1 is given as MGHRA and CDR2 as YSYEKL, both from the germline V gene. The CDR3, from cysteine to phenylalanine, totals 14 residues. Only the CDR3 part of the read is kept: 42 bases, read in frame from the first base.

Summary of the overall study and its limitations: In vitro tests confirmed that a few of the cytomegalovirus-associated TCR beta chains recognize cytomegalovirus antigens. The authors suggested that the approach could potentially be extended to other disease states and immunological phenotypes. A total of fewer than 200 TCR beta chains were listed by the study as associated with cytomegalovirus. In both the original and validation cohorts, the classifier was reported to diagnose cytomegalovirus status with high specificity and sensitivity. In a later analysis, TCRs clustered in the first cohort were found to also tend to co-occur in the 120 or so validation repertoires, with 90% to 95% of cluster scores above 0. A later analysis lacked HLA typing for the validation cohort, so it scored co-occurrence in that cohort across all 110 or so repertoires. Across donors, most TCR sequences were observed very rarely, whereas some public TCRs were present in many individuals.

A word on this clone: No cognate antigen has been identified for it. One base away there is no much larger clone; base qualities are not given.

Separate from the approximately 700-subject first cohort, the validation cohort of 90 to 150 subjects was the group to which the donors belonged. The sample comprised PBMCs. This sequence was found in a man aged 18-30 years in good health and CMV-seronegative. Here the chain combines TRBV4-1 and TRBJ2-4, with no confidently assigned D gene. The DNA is TGCGCCAGCAGCCTGGGCCAGGCCAAAAACATTCAGTACTTC. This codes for CASSLGQAKNIQYF.